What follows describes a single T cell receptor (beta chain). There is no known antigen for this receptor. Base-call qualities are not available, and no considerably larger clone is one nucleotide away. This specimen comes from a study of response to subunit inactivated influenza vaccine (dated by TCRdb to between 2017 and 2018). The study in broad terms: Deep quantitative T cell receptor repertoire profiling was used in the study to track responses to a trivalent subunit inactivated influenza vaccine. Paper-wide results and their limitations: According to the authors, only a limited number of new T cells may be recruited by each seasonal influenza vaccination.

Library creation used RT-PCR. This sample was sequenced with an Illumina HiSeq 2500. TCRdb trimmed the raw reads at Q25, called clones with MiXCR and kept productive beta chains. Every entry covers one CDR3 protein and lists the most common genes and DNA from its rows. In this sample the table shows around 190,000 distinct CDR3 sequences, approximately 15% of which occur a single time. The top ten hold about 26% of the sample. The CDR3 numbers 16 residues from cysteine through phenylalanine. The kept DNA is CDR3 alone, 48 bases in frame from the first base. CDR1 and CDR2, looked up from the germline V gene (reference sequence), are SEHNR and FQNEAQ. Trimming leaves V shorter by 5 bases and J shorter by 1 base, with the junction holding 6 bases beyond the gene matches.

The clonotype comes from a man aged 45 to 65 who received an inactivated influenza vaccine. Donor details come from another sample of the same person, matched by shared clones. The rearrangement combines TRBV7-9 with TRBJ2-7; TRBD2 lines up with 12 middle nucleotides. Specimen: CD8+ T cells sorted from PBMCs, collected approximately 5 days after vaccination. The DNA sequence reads TGTGCCAGCAGCGAACCGACTAGCGGGGGTTCCTACGAGCAGTACTTC. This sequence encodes CASSEPTSGGSYEQYF.